The next 32 T cell receptor beta chains were all read from a single sample in a study of shared clonotypes between healthy human individuals. Generated by immunoSEQ multiplex PCR, the TCRdb table keeps only in-frame clones and is missing some. The table lists more than 600,000 clones, roughly 94% of them singletons. It was CD45RO-negative cells, positively selected for CCR7, that made up naive CD8 cells, with terminally differentiated effector memory CD45RA+ cells excluded. The sequencing sample was made of naive CD8+ T cells sorted from blood. The origin of the receptors is a man aged 25 to 45 in good health.

The chain joins TRBV9 to TRBJ2-7; D is ambiguous. V was clipped by 0 bases and J by 2 bases, with 12 bases between them. The CDR3 consists of 15 residues. Germline values: CDR1 SGDLS, CDR2 YYNGEE. CDR3 sequence: CASSVGPSRAYEQYF. The CDR3 DNA is TGTGCCAGCAGCGTAGGGCCTAGTCGGGCCTACGAGCAGTACTTC.

CDR3 protein: CASSHGSGSADTQYF. The CDR3 DNA is TGTGCCAGCAGTCATGGTTCCGGGAGCGCGGATACGCAGTATTTT. The chain carries TRBV27 and TRBJ2-3; maybe TRBD2 (6 bases). The CDR3 covers 15 residues. CDR1 MNHEY and CDR2 SMNVEV come from the germline V gene (reference sequence). Between the trimmed V and J ends, which lost 5 bases and 6 bases, there was a span of 18 bases.

DNA for the CDR3: TGTGCCAGCAGCTTGGTAGCGGGAGGGCAAGAGACCCAGTACTTC. Protein sequence: CASSLVAGGQETQYF. The gene calls are TRBV7-3 and TRBJ2-5, with 11 nucleotides matching TRBD2. The CDR3 is made up of 15 amino acids. Germline V gives CDR1 SGHTA, CDR2 FQGTGA. The junction had 2 bases not matched to a gene; V was cut back by 3 bases and J by 2 bases. Drawing the rest from reference TRBV7-3 and TRBJ2-5, the complete variable domain is GAGVSQTPSNKVTEKGKYVELRCDPISGHTALYWYRQSLGQGPEFLIYFQGTGAADDSGLPNDRFFAVRPEGSVSTLKIQRTERGDSAVYLCASSLVAGGQETQYFGPGTRLLVL.

This chain links TRBV15 with TRBJ1-1; 8 bases map to TRBD1. The CDR3 runs 15 residues. V lost 6 bases and J lost 2; bases outside the gene matches: 8. The germline gives CDR1 LNHNV, CDR2 YYDKDF (reference sequence). Here the CDR3 reads CATSTGQGINTEAFF. DNA for the CDR3: TGTGCCACCAGTACCGGACAGGGCATTAACACTGAAGCTTTCTTT.

A note on this clone: The junction and the germline gene differ at one end; a read error may be behind it. The rearrangement links TRBV11-3 to TRBJ2-1, with D possibly TRBD2 on 6 matching bases. Germline V gives CDR1 SGHNT, CDR2 YENEEA. The CDR3 is made up of 17 amino acids. Here the CDR3 reads CASGFYSGGNIDNEQFF. CDR3 in DNA: TGTGCCAGCGGCTTTTATTCTGGCGGGAATATCGACAATGAGCAGTTCTTC.

The V gene is TRBV7-9, the J gene TRBJ2-1; TRBD2 matches at 13 bases. The germline V gene has CDR1 SEHNR and CDR2 FQNEAQ (reference sequence). V trimming: 5 bases; J trimming: 4 bases; junction bases outside the gene matches: 11. This CDR3 is built from 18 residues. CDR3 sequence: CASSTRTSGLAGYNEQFF. CDR3 bases: TGTGCCAGCAGCACTCGAACCTCGGGACTAGCGGGGTACAATGAGCAGTTCTTC.

The rearrangement links TRBV11-3 to TRBJ2-3; maybe TRBD2 (6 bases). Trimming pared 5 bases from V and 6 bases from J, leaving 21 bases between. Germline loops: CDR1 SGHNT, CDR2 YENEEA. The CDR3 spans 16 residues. The CDR3 DNA is TGTGCCAGCAGCCCCCGCGGGGACGTACCGAAGGATACGCAGTATTTT. The encoded protein is CASSPRGDVPKDTQYF.

The rearrangement uses TRBV4-1 and TRBJ2-7; tentatively, D is TRBD2 (6 bases). The CDR3 is 16 amino acids. Trimming took 1 base from V and 0 from J, leaving 13 bases between them. Germline V CDR1 and CDR2: MGHRA, YSYEKL. As DNA, the CDR3 is TGCGCCAGCAGCCAAGCCCCGGGACTGGACTCCTACGAGCAGTACTTC. This sequence encodes CASSQAPGLDSYEQYF.

The chain combines TRBV7-9 with TRBJ2-6; D not resolved. The germline V gene encodes CDR1 SEHNR and CDR2 FQNEAQ (reference sequence). This CDR3 is built from 11 residues. The V end was cut by 8 bases, the J end by 16 bases, with 15 bases between. Written as DNA, the CDR3 is TGTGCCAGCCAATCGAGTTTCCGGCTGACTTTC. It specifies CASQSSFRLTF.

The rearrangement uses TRBV11-3 and TRBJ2-1; the D gene is possibly TRBD2 (6 bases). There are 15 residues in the CDR3. In germline, CDR1 is SGHNT, CDR2 YENEEA. V was pared by 4 bases and J by 5 bases, with 15 bases between. CDR3 amino acids: CASSSRGTGDNEQFF. DNA of the CDR3: TGTGCCAGCAGCTCCCGGGGGACCGGAGACAATGAGCAGTTCTTC.

This rearrangement joins TRBV7-9 to TRBJ2-1; a weak D match, TRBD2 (5 bases). The CDR3 runs to 17 residues. The germline V gene encodes CDR1 SEHNR and CDR2 FQNEAQ (reference sequence). Trimming took off 3 bases at V and 8 bases at J, with 23 bases between the two ends. The CDR3 nucleotides are TGTGCCAGCAGCTTGCGGGCTGGACCCACGCGCTTCGATGAGCAGTTCTTC. Its translation is CASSLRAGPTRFDEQFF.

The chain combines TRBV5-1 with TRBJ2-5; D gene uncertain. The V end was cut by 3 bases, the J end by 2 bases, with 8 bases between. The CDR3 length is 13 residues. The germline gives CDR1 SGHRS, CDR2 YFSETQ. CDR3 loop: CASSSAVQETQYF. The CDR3 DNA is TGCGCCAGCAGCTCCGCTGTACAAGAGACCCAGTACTTC.

The chain couples TRBV27 to TRBJ2-7, with D perhaps assigned TRBD1 or TRBD2 (5 bases each). Germline V CDR1 and CDR2: MNHEY, SMNVEV (reference sequence). V lost 5 bases and J 5 bases, leaving 16 bases between the germline ends. The CDR3 sequence is 14 residues long. The CDR3 loop reads CASSQLGVWDEQYF. Here the CDR3 DNA reads TGTGCCAGCAGTCAGTTGGGGGTCTGGGACGAGCAGTACTTC.

The rearrangement uses TRBV11-2 and TRBJ1-3; D ambiguous. Germline lookup yields CDR1 SGHAT and CDR2 FQNNGV. The CDR3 loop spans 13 amino acids. Trimming cost V 0 bases and J 8 bases, with 8 bases left between them. The CDR3 DNA sequence: TGTGCCAGCAGCTTAGAACCGGTCGACACCATATATTTT. Its translation: CASSLEPVDTIYF.

J is TRBJ2-7 and V is TRBV7-9; 7 bases are shared with TRBD2. The CDR3 covers 15 residues. J gave up 0 bases and V 8 bases, and 10 bases lay outside the gene matches. The germline gives CDR1 SEHNR, CDR2 FQNEAQ (reference sequence). The chain's CDR3 is CASASPGGSSYEQYF. The CDR3, as DNA: TGTGCCAGCGCCTCCCCGGGAGGAAGCTCCTACGAGCAGTACTTC. The entire variable domain, with the rest obtained from reference TRBV7-9 and TRBJ2-7, is as follows: DTGVSQNPRHKITKRGQNVTFRCDPISEHNRLYWYRQTLGQGPEFLTYFQNEAQLEKSRLLSDRFSAERPKGSFSTLEIQRTEQGDSAMYLCASASPGGSSYEQYFGPGTRLTVT.

The rearrangement uses TRBV30 and TRBJ2-3, with 9 bases matching TRBD2. The CDR3 covers 15 residues. The germline CDR1 and CDR2 sequences are GTSNPN and SVGIG (reference sequence). The V gene end was trimmed by 3 bases and the J gene end by 7 bases; junction bases not matched to a gene: 11. The CDR3 protein is CAWSRSGGRENTQYF. The CDR3 bases are TGTGCCTGGAGCCGAAGCGGGGGGCGCGAAAATACGCAGTATTTT.

This rearrangement joins TRBV7-9 to TRBJ2-3, with a tentative D call TRBD2 (6 bases). CDR3 length equals 17 residues. V was clipped by 5 bases and J by 6 bases, with 24 bases between them. Germline V gene sequence: CDR1 SEHNR, CDR2 FQNEAQ (reference sequence). CDR3 DNA sequence: TGTGCCAGCAGCCTGGGACCGGCTGCGGGACCTGCGGATACGCAGTATTTT. Translated, it gives CASSLGPAAGPADTQYF.

The V call is TRBV10-2, the J call TRBJ2-5; D might be TRBD2 (5 bases). Per the germline V gene, CDR1 is WSHSY and CDR2 is SAAADI. The length of the CDR3 is 15 residues. V lost 5 bases and J 0 bases, leaving 13 bases between the germline ends. CDR3 coding DNA: TGCGCCAGCAGTAAGAGGGCAGCCCACCAAGAGACCCAGTACTTC. Translating gives CASSKRAAHQETQYF.

The chain uses TRBV14 and TRBJ2-1; D remains ambiguous. V gave up 3 bases and J gave up 10 bases, with 13 bases separating them. The CDR3 has 13 amino acids. CDR1 SGHDN and CDR2 FVKESK come from the germline V gene. CDR3 residues: CASSHFGRHEQFF. CDR3 DNA sequence: TGTGCCAGCAGCCATTTCGGAAGGCACGAGCAGTTCTTC.

The V gene is TRBV7-6, the J gene TRBJ2-2; 11 positions match TRBD2. There are 15 residues in the CDR3. Per germline, CDR1 SGHVS and CDR2 FNYEAQ. J lost 5 bases, V lost 6 bases, and 5 bases had no gene match. CDR3 sequence (DNA): TGTGCCAGCAGGCAGGGACTAGCGGAGACCGGGGAGCTGTTTTTT. It codes for CASRQGLAETGELFF. The full variable domain, in which reference TRBV7-6 and TRBJ2-2 provide the parts outside the CDR3, is GAGVSQSPRYKVTKRGQDVALRCDPISGHVSLYWYRQALGQGPEFLTYFNYEAQQDKSGLPNDRFSAERPEGSISTLTIQRTEQRDSAMYRCASRQGLAETGELFFGEGSRLTVL.

The chain carries TRBV10-1 and TRBJ2-7; D ambiguous. In germline, CDR1 is WNHNN, CDR2 SYGVQD (reference sequence). This CDR3 is built from 15 residues. The V gene lost 3 bases and the J gene lost 1 base, with 13 bases spanning the gap. The CDR3 nucleotides read TGCGCCAGCAGTGACTACGGGCTAGGATCCTACGAGCAGTACTTC. Residues: CASSDYGLGSYEQYF.

The V and J genes are TRBV27 and TRBJ2-1; no definite D call. CDR3 size: 15 residues. Trimming removed 0 bases at V and 9 bases at J, with 15 bases between. Germline lookup yields CDR1 MNHEY and CDR2 SMNVEV (reference sequence). The CDR3 spells CASSLSDELAAEQFF. The CDR3 region has the DNA TGTGCCAGCAGTTTATCGGATGAGTTGGCGGCTGAGCAGTTCTTC.

V gene TRBV30 combines with J gene TRBJ2-2; D remains ambiguous. V was clipped by 1 base and J by 3 bases, with 9 bases between them. Germline V gives CDR1 GTSNPN, CDR2 SVGIG (reference sequence). This CDR3 comprises 14 residues. The CDR3 loop is CAWSDPLDTGELFF. Here the CDR3 DNA reads TGTGCCTGGAGTGACCCGTTAGACACCGGGGAGCTGTTTTTT.

V and J are TRBV2 and TRBJ1-4; a weak D match, TRBD1 (6 bases). CDR3 length equals 14 residues. V lost 6 bases and J 4 bases, leaving 12 bases between the germline ends. Germline CDR1 is SNHLY and CDR2 is FYNNEI. For the CDR3, the DNA is TGTGCCAGCAGGGACAGAGCTTATAATGAAAAACTGTTTTTT. It yields the protein CASRDRAYNEKLFF. Based on the CDR3 plus reference TRBV2 and TRBJ1-4, the full variable domain is EPEVTQTPSHQVTQMGQEVILRCVPISNHLYFYWYRQILGQKVEFLVSFYNNEISEKSEIFDDQFSVERPDGSNFTLKIRSTKLEDSAMYFCASRDRAYNEKLFFGSGTQLSVL.

The CDR3 spells CASSRDSSPQHF. Written as DNA, the CDR3 is TGTGCCAGCAGCAGGGACAGCTCGCCCCAGCATTTT. The genes are TRBV7-9 and TRBJ1-5; 7 bases are shared with TRBD1. Germline values: CDR1 SEHNR, CDR2 FQNEAQ (reference sequence). The CDR3 is 12 amino acids. With V trimmed by 5 bases and J by 9 bases, 4 bases remained unmatched.

The gene calls are TRBV5-1 and TRBJ2-1; 7 bases fit TRBD1. Germline V gene sequence: CDR1 SGHRS, CDR2 YFSETQ. Trimming took 8 bases from V and 5 from J; bases not matched to a gene: 10. The CDR3 totals 14 residues. CDR3 protein: CASNPGTADNEQFF. The CDR3 DNA reads TGCGCCAGTAACCCCGGGACAGCAGACAATGAGCAGTTCTTC.

Remarks on this clone: Additional DNA sequences in this sample encode the identical CDR3. This rearrangement joins TRBV6-1 to TRBJ2-7; tentatively, D is TRBD1 (5 bases). V lost 2 bases to trimming and J lost 3 bases, with 8 bases between them. The CDR3 is 13 residues long. Germline V gene lookup returns CDR1 MNHNS and CDR2 SASEGT. The CDR3 protein is CASSERQFYEQYF. The CDR3 bases are TGTGCCAGCAGTGAACGACAGTTCTACGAGCAGTACTTC.

This chain links TRBV29-1 with TRBJ2-1; 8 nucleotides align to TRBD2. The junction had 9 bases not matched to a gene; V was cut back by 6 bases and J by 2 bases. The CDR3 covers 15 residues. Germline CDR1 and CDR2: SQVTM and ANQGSEA. CDR3 amino acids: CSVQGLDLTYNEQFF. For the CDR3, the DNA is TGCAGCGTCCAGGGACTAGACCTAACCTACAATGAGCAGTTCTTC.

The V and J genes are TRBV29-1 and TRBJ2-7; 9 bases are shared with TRBD1. The CDR3 has 14 residues. Germline V gene sequence: CDR1 SQVTM, CDR2 ANQGSEA. V was clipped by 6 bases and J by 3 bases; unmatched bases: 9. CDR3 protein: CSVYIQGAGYEQYF. CDR3 DNA sequence: TGCAGCGTCTACATACAGGGGGCGGGCTACGAGCAGTACTTC.

This chain joins TRBV29-1 and TRBJ2-3, with 8 bases fitting TRBD1. The germline CDR1 and CDR2 sequences are SQVTM and ANQGSEA. The CDR3 length is 14 residues. The J segment lost 7 bases and the V segment lost 3 bases, leaving 9 bases of the junction unmatched. In DNA, the CDR3 is TGCAGCGTTGAGATAGGACAGGGTGGAAATACGCAGTATTTT. It is translated as CSVEIGQGGNTQYF.

The genes are TRBV4-3 and TRBJ1-1; D is undetermined. Germline-derived CDR1 and CDR2 are LGHNA and YSLEER. CDR3 length equals 12 residues. Trimming pared 6 bases from V and 1 base from J, leaving 6 bases between. CDR3: CASSNWNTEAFF. The DNA of the CDR3 is TGCGCCAGCAGTAATTGGAACACTGAAGCTTTCTTT.

CDR3 region: CASSLSGLEAFF. The DNA for the CDR3 is TGTGCCAGCAGTTTATCAGGCCTTGAAGCTTTCTTT. The V gene is TRBV28, the J gene TRBJ1-1; D gene uncertain. The CDR3 has 12 amino acids. The germline gives CDR1 MDHEN, CDR2 SYDVKM. V lost 1 base and J 7 bases, leaving 7 bases between the germline ends.